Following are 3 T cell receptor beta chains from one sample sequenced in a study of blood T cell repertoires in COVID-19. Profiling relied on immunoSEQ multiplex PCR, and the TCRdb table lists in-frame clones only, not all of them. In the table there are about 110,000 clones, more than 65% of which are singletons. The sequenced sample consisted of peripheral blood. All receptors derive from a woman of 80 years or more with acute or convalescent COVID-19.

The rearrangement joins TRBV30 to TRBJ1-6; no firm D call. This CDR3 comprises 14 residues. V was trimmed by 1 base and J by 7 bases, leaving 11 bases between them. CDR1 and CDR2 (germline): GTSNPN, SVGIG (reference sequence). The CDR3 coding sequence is TGTGCCTGGAGTGACAGTCTCTGGAATTCACCCCTCCACTTT. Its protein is CAWSDSLWNSPLHF.

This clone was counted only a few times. The CDR3 sequence is CAWGGGPYEQYF. CDR3 nucleotide sequence: TGTGCCTGGGGGGGAGGGCCCTACGAGCAGTACTTC. The chain employs TRBV30 and TRBJ2-7; TRBD2 matches 7 bases. Germline assignment: CDR1 GTSNPN and CDR2 SVGIG (reference sequence). The CDR3 runs 12 residues. V was clipped by 5 bases and J by 2 bases; unmatched bases: 3. The full variable domain, completed using reference TRBV30 and TRBJ2-7, is SQTIHQWPATLVQPVGSPLSLECTVEGTSNPNLYWYRQAAGRGLQLLFYSVGIGQISSEVPQNLSASRPQDRQFILSSKKLLLSDSGFYLCAWGGGPYEQYFGPGTRLTVT.

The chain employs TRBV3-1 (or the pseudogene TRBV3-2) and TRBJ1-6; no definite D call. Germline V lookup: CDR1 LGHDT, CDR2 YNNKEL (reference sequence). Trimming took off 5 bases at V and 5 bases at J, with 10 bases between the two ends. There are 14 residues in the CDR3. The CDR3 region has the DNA TGTGCCAGCAGCTATAGCGGTGATAATTCACCCCTCCACTTT. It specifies CASSYSGDNSPLHF.